This T cell receptor beta chain is drawn from a study of blood T cell repertoires in COVID-19 (dated by TCRdb to about 2020). About the investigation overall: Collaborator samples came from the United States, Italy and Spain and covered acute and convalescent phases of COVID-19. Samples came from the ongoing ImmuneRACE study (first 160 participants) plus 1,254 subjects from 6 global collaborators. Subjects who had been exposed to COVID-19, were actively infected with it, or had recovered from it provided the deeply sampled blood TCRbeta repertoires that made up the dataset. A freely available public database, intended as a resource for researchers studying the immune response to SARS-CoV-2, is where the repertoires were released. The prospective study material was composed of cDNA or gDNA derived from T cells, B-cell-depleted T cells, or PBMCs. The sample metadata nearly always contained a de-identified subject ID, COVID-19 status, age in years and sex. Where available, HLA class I and class II types were taken from metadata supplied by the sample provider and were not determined by assay-based typing. Summary of the overall study and its limitations: Clinical and demographic metadata were provided uncurated, with the amount varying by source and participant.

Participants in the prospective study were enrolled through a virtual design, were aged roughly 18 to 100 years, and lived in 20 to 30 United States geographic areas. In the prospective study, participants were assigned to cohorts based on the clinical history participants reported in a screening survey and a study questionnaire. Recovered participants in ImmuneRACE Cohort 3 were defined as having two consecutive negative NP/OP PCR tests, clearance from a healthcare professional, or resolution of symptoms. Each participant in the prospective study had whole blood, serum and a nasopharyngeal or oropharyngeal swab collected by mobile phlebotomists. Additional blood draws and questionnaires over an approximately two-month period could optionally be provided by prospective study participants. Blood samples from the prospective study were shipped frozen or at room temperature prior to DNA extraction.

Worth noting for this clone: Its antigen target is currently unknown. Base qualities are not at hand, and no much larger clone is one base apart.

TCRbeta CDR3 regions were amplified from genomic DNA by means of the immunoSEQ Assay, a bias-controlled multiplex PCR. From the authors' description of their analysis: The number of nucleated cells in each sample was estimated from the amplification of reference gene primers within the assay. To quantify the absolute abundance of each unique TCRbeta CDR3 rearrangement, sequence reads were collapsed and filtered. Productive Simpson clonality was computed per sample as the square root of Simpson's diversity index over productive rearrangements. This immuneACCESS table, as held by TCRdb, lists in-frame sequences with V and J called but not all clones. Of the missing ones, under half trace to an unresolved V gene in checked studies; the others have no known cause. D and trimming come from the DNA, and the V and J calls and clone size come from that table. The sample profile shows roughly 380,000 clones; approximately 89% of them were found once. Roughly 1.4% of the sample belongs to the ten largest clones.

The source of this sequence is a man aged 30 to 39 who had recovered from COVID-19. The sequencing input was PBMCs or T cells enriched from blood (not recorded which).

The DNA sequence is given as TGTGCCAGCAGCTTGGACAGGGGCTATGGCTACACCTTC. The resulting protein is CASSLDRGYGYTF. The sequence is built from TRBV5-5 and TRBJ1-2; the junction holds 7 bases that match TRBD1. From the cysteine through the phenylalanine, the CDR3 covers 13 amino acids. The DNA shown is the 39-base CDR3, in frame from base 1. V trim: 0 bases; J trim: 4 bases; unmatched bases: 0. CDR1 SGHKS and CDR2 YYEKEE were looked up in the germline V gene (reference sequence).